The present T cell receptor beta chain was sequenced within a study of T cells after yellow fever vaccination. This clonotype was counted between two and nine times. Antigen specificity is unknown. V lost 0 bases, J lost 4 bases, and 10 bases lay in between. Germline V gene data show CDR1 as SGHNT and CDR2 as YYREEE (reference sequence). CDR3 length equals 14 residues. Notes on the study in general: High-abundance clonotypes from the bulk population could contaminate FACS-sorted repertoires. Clonotypes shared by both compartments, CD4 and CD8, made up a small share. The study found a weaker secondary response that peaked faster, day 5 versus 15.

TCRdb processed the 5' RACE reads anew with MiXCR; each CDR3 protein has one entry. The sample has hundreds of thousands of distinct CDR3 sequences, approximately 9% seen once. This TCR derives from a young man who received the YFV17D yellow fever vaccine. The chain links TRBV5-4 to TRBJ2-5; a possible D gene is TRBD1 (5 bases). Source: PBMCs, taken on the day of the first yellow fever vaccination. CDR3 protein: CASSLEGPRETQYF. The CDR3 nucleotides read TGTGCCAGCAGCTTGGAGGGGCCGCGAGAGACCCAGTACTTC.